The 15 T cell receptor beta chains below were found in one sample sequenced in a study of blood T cell repertoires in COVID-19. The repertoire was sequenced with immunoSEQ multiplex PCR; TCRdb's copy has only in-frame clones and lacks some. The data hold under 250,000 clones, with about 80% observed a single time. Material: peripheral blood. The source of these receptors is a woman aged 35 to 49 with active or convalescent COVID-19.

A note on this clone: One end of the junction is discordant with germline, which a read error may explain. V usage is TRBV7-7 and J usage is TRBJ2-7; no clear D gene. This CDR3 contains 13 residues. Germline values: CDR1 SSHAT, CDR2 FNYEAQ (reference sequence). The CDR3 DNA sequence: TGTGCTAGCAGCCCCGAGTCCACTCGCGAGCAGTACTTC. It specifies CASSPESTREQYF.

The chain employs TRBV19 and TRBJ2-1; 8 bases agree with TRBD2. Germline V gene sequence: CDR1 LNHDA, CDR2 SQIVND (reference sequence). CDR3 length: 16 amino acids. V trimming: 5 bases; J trimming: 3 bases; junction bases outside the gene matches: 9. The CDR3 region has the DNA TGTGCCAGTAGTCCCCGAGCGGGAGACGGCTACAATGAGCAGTTCTTC. It is translated as CASSPRAGDGYNEQFF.

This chain joins TRBV30 and TRBJ2-1, with 9 positions matching TRBD2. Germline CDR1 GTSNPN, CDR2 SVGIG (reference sequence). J gave up 7 bases and V 4 bases, and 8 bases lay outside the gene matches. The CDR3 runs to 14 residues. The CDR3 here is CAWNWAGGRNEQFF. CDR3 sequence (DNA): TGTGCCTGGAACTGGGCGGGAGGGAGAAATGAGCAGTTCTTC. Supplemented by reference TRBV30 and TRBJ2-1, the full variable domain reads SQTIHQWPATLVQPVGSPLSLECTVEGTSNPNLYWYRQAAGRGLQLLFYSVGIGQISSEVPQNLSASRPQDRQFILSSKKLLLSDSGFYLCAWNWAGGRNEQFFGPGTRLTVL.

V gene TRBV4-1 combines with J gene TRBJ2-7, with TRBD2 identical over 10 bases. V lost 1 base and J lost 4; bases outside the gene matches: 4. Germline V gives CDR1 MGHRA, CDR2 YSYEKL. This CDR3 is 15 amino acids long. The CDR3: CASSQVKRGGYEQYF. The DNA for the CDR3 is TGCGCCAGCAGCCAAGTCAAGCGGGGGGGGTACGAGCAGTACTTC.

The chain combines TRBV6-1 with TRBJ1-5, with unresolved D. Trimming took off 2 bases at V and 6 bases at J, with 11 bases between the two ends. The CDR3 runs 14 residues. CDR1 is MNHNS and CDR2 is SASEGT in the germline V gene. CDR3 protein: CASSEHGFGQPQHF. CDR3 DNA: TGTGCCAGCAGTGAACACGGGTTTGGTCAGCCCCAGCATTTT.

There are a few counts of this clone. The V and J genes are TRBV24-1 and TRBJ1-5, with 8 bases that match TRBD1. The CDR3 sequence is 16 residues long. V shed 0 bases, J shed 5 bases, and the junction held 5 bases outside the gene matches. Germline V lookup: CDR1 KGHDR, CDR2 SFDVKD. The CDR3 reads CATSDLGQGRDQPQHF. The CDR3 region has the DNA TGTGCCACCAGTGATTTGGGACAGGGTAGGGATCAGCCCCAGCATTTT.

This clone is a singleton in its sample. This chain links TRBV12-3 or TRBV12-4 with TRBJ1-1, with TRBD1 identical over 7 bases. CDR3 length: 13 amino acids. With V trimmed by 6 bases and J by 7 bases, 8 bases remained unmatched. The chain's CDR3 is CASRKDRWNEAFF. The CDR3 DNA is TGTGCCAGCAGGAAGGACAGGTGGAATGAAGCTTTCTTT.

The J gene is TRBJ2-2, the V gene TRBV7-2; 9 bases agree with TRBD1. The CDR3 has 17 residues. Trimming removed 5 bases from V and 7 bases from J; junction bases left unmatched: 14. In germline, CDR1 is SGHTA, CDR2 FQGNSA. CDR3 loop: CASSPVPGQGFGGELFF. Here the CDR3 DNA reads TGTGCCAGCAGCCCCGTCCCGGGACAGGGATTCGGCGGGGAGCTGTTTTTT.

This chain joins TRBV5-6 and TRBJ1-2, with D tentatively TRBD1 (5 bases). Germline CDR1 is SGHDT and CDR2 is YYEEEE. The V end was cut by 5 bases, the J end by 3 bases, with 20 bases between. This CDR3 contains 16 residues. The CDR3 sequence: CASSHQASDSYYGYTF. Written as DNA, the CDR3 is TGTGCCAGCAGTCACCAGGCGTCCGACAGCTACTATGGCTACACCTTC.

The chain combines TRBV11-2 with TRBJ1-6; D gene uncertain. The V gene lost 1 base and the J gene lost 10 bases, with 5 bases spanning the gap. Germline V lookup: CDR1 SGHAT, CDR2 FQNNGV. CDR3 length: 12 amino acids. CDR3 sequence (DNA): TGTGCCAGCAGCTTAGCGGGGTCACCCCTCCACTTT. It codes for CASSLAGSPLHF.

The chain carries TRBV4-1 and TRBJ2-1; D not certain. CDR1 is MGHRA, CDR2 YSYEKL, per germline. V was shortened by 0 bases and J by 4 bases, with 16 bases between the two germline ends. CDR3 length: 17 residues. CDR3 sequence (DNA): TGCGCCAGCAGCCAAGATCCCATTCTAGGCGTGTACAATGAGCAGTTCTTC. Amino acids: CASSQDPILGVYNEQFF.

V gene TRBV19 combines with J gene TRBJ2-3, with D hard to call. This CDR3 has 15 amino acids. Germline V gene lookup returns CDR1 LNHDA and CDR2 SQIVND (reference sequence). V was trimmed by 5 bases and J by 2 bases, leaving 14 bases between them. DNA for the CDR3: TGTGCCAGTAGTCCTCGCGGAGCTATCACAGATACGCAGTATTTT. This gives the protein CASSPRGAITDTQYF.

The rearrangement links TRBV3-1 (or the pseudogene TRBV3-2) to TRBJ2-5, with 8 bases fitting TRBD2. There are 14 residues in the CDR3. CDR1 and CDR2 (germline): LGHDT, YNNKEL (reference sequence). The CDR3 DNA reads as TGTGCAAGCTGCGCGGGAGGCGGTGAGGCGACCCAGTACTTC. Protein: CASCAGGGEATQYF.

This chain joins TRBV7-2 and TRBJ1-6; maybe TRBD1 (5 bases). Per the germline V gene, CDR1 is SGHTA and CDR2 is FQGNSA. CDR3 length: 14 residues. V lost 4 bases and J lost 7, with 11 bases in between. CDR3 nucleotide sequence: TGTGCCAGCAGCTGGCAGACAGCAAATTCACCCCTCCACTTT. Translating gives CASSWQTANSPLHF.

The chain is built from TRBV6-2 or TRBV6-3 and TRBJ2-3, with TRBD1 matching 8 bases. The CDR3 totals 17 residues. CDR1 is MNHEY, CDR2 SVGEGT, per germline. V trimming: 6 bases; J trimming: 3 bases; junction bases outside the gene matches: 14. The DNA of the CDR3 is TGTGCCAGCAGCCCCGGGGTAGGCAGGGGGCGGACAGATACGCAGTATTTT. It translates to CASSPGVGRGRTDTQYF.